This entry describes one T cell receptor (beta chain). Its specificity is not known. Assay: immunoSEQ multiplex PCR; the TCRdb copy retains only in-frame clones and omits some. The sample has over 850,000 clones, more than 75% seen once; the top ten hold 0.61%. This sample is drawn from a study of shared clonotypes between healthy human individuals. The study's findings and limits: Large sequencing depth failed to make sorted-subset sequencing complete, rarefaction showed.

Deletions cut 4 bases from V and 2 bases from J, with 8 bases between. This CDR3 region has 13 residues. Germline lookup yields CDR1 LNHNV and CDR2 YYDKDF (reference sequence). Healthy HIV-negative adults without recent acute infections or vaccinations served as donors. The chain couples TRBV15 to TRBJ2-5; TRBD2 is a possible D gene (5 bases). This sequence originates from a man younger than 35 in good health. Some clones in this sample may be carry-over from other donors' samples. The sample comprised memory CD4+ T cells from PBMCs. Noted subset: CD45RA-negative fraction. The CDR3 nucleotides read TGTGCCACCAGCAAACGGGATCAAGAGACCCAGTACTTC. It yields the protein CATSKRDQETQYF.